The clone carrying this T cell receptor (beta chain) was counted at least ten times. This entry comes from a study of human T cells and chemical hapten exposure. There are 14 residues in the CDR3. Per the germline V gene, CDR1 is LGHNA and CDR2 is YSLEER. The V end lost 1 base, the J end lost 4 bases, and 9 bases lay between the germline ends. Sample time point: patch test 1, 2 weeks after DPC sensitization. The treatment here: therapeutic diphenylcyclopropenone sensitization with weekly scalp DPC. Researchers sampled blood before each patch test went on. Attachment of unique molecular identifiers to individual cDNA molecules was performed in the library. MiXCR, applied by TCRdb to the RACE reads, yields one record per CDR3 protein. The sample includes about 380,000 distinct CDR3 sequences, roughly 4.8% of them seen just once.

This TCR derives from a woman between 50 and 59 years old with alopecia areata. Some clones in this sample may be carry-over from other donors' samples. V and J are TRBV4-3 and TRBJ2-3; D gene ambiguous. This specimen was whole blood, taken in connection with sensitization to the hapten diphenylcyclopropenone (DPC). DNA for the CDR3: TGCGCCAGCAGCCAAGCTAGTGGCGCAGATACGCAGTATTTT. Its translation: CASSQASGADTQYF.